The 2 T cell receptor beta chains reported below all come from one sample, sequenced in a study of regulatory T cells in long-lasting Graves disease. The time point: newly diagnosed GD, antithyroid drugs for less than 3 months. Extracted RNA from PBMCs served as the source of the TCR library. Combining iRepertoire HTBI primers with Arm-PCR of CDR3 regions, the authors built TCR beta libraries. MiXCR, applied by TCRdb to the multiplex PCR reads, yields one record per CDR3 protein. In the table there are about 620,000 distinct CDR3 sequences, 15% to 20% of which are singletons. The sample was also linked to a second study, of T cells in Graves' hyperthyroidism and ophthalmopathy.

Sequences were derived from peripheral blood mononuclear cells (PBMCs), sampled at new diagnosis, from a patient treated with antithyroid drugs. These receptors were obtained from a woman aged 30 to 39 with Graves disease.

At least ten counts were recorded for this clonotype. The chain couples TRBV27 to TRBJ1-1; D unresolved. Germline V gives CDR1 MNHEY, CDR2 SMNVEV (reference sequence). This CDR3 spans 13 amino acids. V was trimmed by 11 bases and J by 1 base, leaving 14 bases between them. CDR3 residues: CAASQNPNTEAFF. DNA of the CDR3: TGTGCCGCTAGTCAAAACCCGAACACTGAAGCTTTCTTT.

This clonotype was seen at least ten times. Mismatch with germline at one junction end may stem from a read error. This chain joins TRBV7-7 and TRBJ2-1; possibly TRBD2 for D (5 bases). The germline CDR1 and CDR2 sequences are SSHAT and FNYEAQ (reference sequence). This CDR3 spans 16 amino acids. This CDR3 reads CASSLAPSMGLGEQFF. As DNA, the CDR3 is TGTGCTAGCAGCTTAGCGCCTAGCATGGGCCTGGGAGAGCAGTTCTTC. Supplemented by reference TRBV7-7 and TRBJ2-1, the full variable domain reads GAGVSQSPRYKVTKRGQDVTLRCDPISSHATLYWYQQALGQGPEFLTYFNYEAQPDKSGLPSDRFSAERPEGSISTLTIQRTEQRDSAMYRCASSLAPSMGLGEQFFGPGTRLTVL.